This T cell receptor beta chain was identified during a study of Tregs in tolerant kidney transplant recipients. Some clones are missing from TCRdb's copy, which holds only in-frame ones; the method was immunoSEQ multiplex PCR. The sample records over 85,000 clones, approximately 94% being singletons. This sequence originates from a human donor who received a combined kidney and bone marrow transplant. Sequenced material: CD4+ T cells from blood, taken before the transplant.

CDR3 region: CAISEASIPGELFF. CDR3 in DNA: TGTGCCATCAGTGAAGCCTCAATCCCCGGGGAGCTGTTTTTT. The V and J genes are TRBV10-3 and TRBJ2-2; unclear D gene. The germline V and J ends were trimmed by 3 bases and 6 bases, with 11 bases remaining between them. CDR3 size: 14 residues. The germline CDR1 and CDR2 sequences are ENHRY and SYGVKD.